One sample yielded the 30 T cell receptor beta chains listed below, sequenced in a study of spatial heterogeneity in lung cancer. Time point defined: blood at routine non-recurrence follow-up after resection. Whole RNA obtained from tumor, nontumor lung or frozen PBMC underwent sequencing without sorting. TCRdb analysed the 5' RACE reads with MiXCR anew, one entry per CDR3 protein. The repertoire includes around 120,000 distinct CDR3 sequences, 9% to 15% of them detected once, and 16% sits in the top ten. The material sequenced was PBMCs, taken at follow-up. These receptors were taken from a male donor with early-stage non-small cell lung cancer.

In this sample, this clonotype turned up many times. V gene TRBV10-3 combines with J gene TRBJ2-1; no definite D call. The CDR3 has 14 residues. V gave up 4 bases and J gave up 6 bases, with 13 bases separating them. CDR1 ENHRY and CDR2 SYGVKD come from the germline V gene. The CDR3 here is CAISGTGEANEQFF. The CDR3 region has the DNA TGTGCCATCAGTGGAACGGGTGAAGCCAATGAGCAGTTCTTC.

This clonotype was found many times. The V gene is TRBV12-5, the J gene TRBJ1-5, with TRBD1 matching over 7 bases. Trimming removed 3 bases from V and 0 bases from J; junction bases left unmatched: 11. This CDR3 region has 18 residues. Germline V gives CDR1 LGHNT, CDR2 FRNRAP. The CDR3 coding sequence is TGTGCTAGTGGTTTCGACGGGACAGCCCTTTATAGCAATCAGCCCCAGCATTTT. The encoded protein is CASGFDGTALYSNQPQHF.

The table lists this clonotype with a few counts. The V gene is TRBV6-5, the J gene TRBJ2-1; 9 bases agree with TRBD1. Looked up from germline, CDR1 is MNHEY and CDR2 is SVGAGI. CDR3 size: 15 residues. The junction had 7 bases not matched to a gene; V was cut back by 5 bases and J by 5 bases. The chain's CDR3 is CASSDPGQGNNEQFF. In DNA, the CDR3 is TGTGCCAGCAGTGATCCGGGACAGGGCAACAATGAGCAGTTCTTC.

The V call is TRBV15, the J call TRBJ2-7; 9 nucleotides match TRBD1. This CDR3 contains 14 residues. Germline assignment: CDR1 LNHNV and CDR2 YYDKDF (reference sequence). Germline trimming cut 5 bases from V and 5 bases from J; bases unmatched to any gene: 7. CDR3 sequence: CATSGRDRDNEQYF. The DNA for the CDR3 is TGTGCCACCAGCGGCCGGGACAGGGATAACGAGCAGTACTTC.

This chain links TRBV20-1 with TRBJ1-1, with 7 bases lining up with TRBD1. Losses at the gene ends were 6 bases for V and 2 bases for J; bases not matched to a gene: 3. The CDR3 consists of 12 residues. Germline V gives CDR1 DFQATT, CDR2 SNEGSKA (reference sequence). The CDR3 sequence: CSARQGNTEAFF. CDR3 nucleotide sequence: TGCAGTGCGCGACAGGGAAACACTGAAGCTTTCTTT.

In its sample, this clonotype was seen many times. The chain recombines TRBV7-9 with TRBJ2-2; D call uncertain. Germline V gene data show CDR1 as SEHNR and CDR2 as FQNEAQ (reference sequence). Trimming left V 1 base short and J 13 bases short, with 10 bases between. This CDR3 has 12 residues. The CDR3 is CASSLDRSRLFF. As DNA, the CDR3 is TGTGCCAGCAGCTTAGATCGTTCGAGGCTGTTTTTT.

This clonotype has just a few counts. The genes are TRBV10-3 and TRBJ1-6; D may be TRBD1 (6 bases). Per germline, CDR1 ENHRY and CDR2 SYGVKD. This CDR3 is 15 amino acids long. Trimming stripped 7 bases from V and 7 bases from J, with 17 bases between. This chain's CDR3 is CAIKGTLVLNSPLHF. The DNA for the CDR3 is TGTGCCATCAAGGGGACATTGGTACTAAATTCACCCCTCCACTTT.

This clonotype was detected ten times or more. CDR3 residues: CASSPGQGQSYEQYF. As DNA, the CDR3 is TGTGCCAGCTCCCCGGGACAGGGACAATCCTACGAGCAGTACTTC. The chain couples TRBV18 to TRBJ2-7, with 9 bases lining up with TRBD1. Germline loops: CDR1 KGHSH, CDR2 LQKENI. This CDR3 has 15 residues. V dropped 6 bases and J dropped 1; count of bases not matched to a gene: 7.

This clonotype was seen more than once but under ten times. DNA of the CDR3: TGTGCCAGCAGTTTAACCGGGGGGAGCACAGATACGCAGTATTTT. It specifies CASSLTGGSTDTQYF. The rearrangement uses TRBV12-3 or TRBV12-4 and TRBJ2-3, with TRBD2 matching over 7 bases. V gave up 2 bases and J gave up 0 bases; unmatched junction bases: 2. The CDR3 extends over 15 amino acids.

This clonotype appeared many times. The V call is TRBV28, the J call TRBJ2-1; 9 bases map to TRBD2. The germline gives CDR1 MDHEN, CDR2 SYDVKM. The V and J ends lost 5 bases and 6 bases, in that order; junction bases with no gene match: 11. The CDR3 covers 16 residues. The CDR3 region has the DNA TGTGCCAGCAGTGAGCCGACAGGGCGGGGGGGCAATGAGCAGTTCTTC. It yields the protein CASSEPTGRGGNEQFF. The complete variable domain, with remaining parts taken from reference TRBV28 and TRBJ2-1, reads DVKVTQSSRYLVKRTGEKVFLECVQDMDHENMFWYRQDPGLGLRLIYFSYDVKMKEKGDIPEGYSVSREKKERFSLILESASTNQTSMYLCASSEPTGRGGNEQFFGPGTRLTVL.

This clonotype was observed many times. CDR3 protein: CASSSDYEQYF. DNA for the CDR3: TGTGCCAGCAGTTCCGACTACGAGCAGTACTTC. The chain carries TRBV28 and TRBJ2-7; D is unresolved. The CDR3 runs 11 residues. Trimming left V 4 bases short and J 3 bases short, with 4 bases between. Germline CDR1 reads MDHEN; CDR2 reads SYDVKM. The full variable domain, with the rest looked up from reference TRBV28 and TRBJ2-7, is DVKVTQSSRYLVKRTGEKVFLECVQDMDHENMFWYRQDPGLGLRLIYFSYDVKMKEKGDIPEGYSVSREKKERFSLILESASTNQTSMYLCASSSDYEQYFGPGTRLTVT.

The V call is TRBV7-8, the J call TRBJ1-4, with a possible D match to TRBD1 (5 bases). The V end was cut by 4 bases, the J end by 5 bases, with 14 bases between. The CDR3 has 15 residues. Germline CDR1 is SGHVS and CDR2 is FQNEAQ. The CDR3: CASSSGRLGNEKLFF. The CDR3 nucleotides are TGTGCCAGCAGCTCGGGACGCCTGGGGAATGAAAAACTGTTTTTT.

Of note for this clonotype: This could be a read error, since a much larger clone is one nucleotide away. The gene calls are TRBV28 and TRBJ1-1, with D maybe TRBD1 (5 bases). Germline V gives CDR1 MDHEN, CDR2 SYDVKM. The CDR3 is made up of 13 amino acids. V lost 8 bases, J lost 7 bases, and 17 bases lay in between. The CDR3 bases are TGTGCCAGCGCGGGCAGGGAACCTATTGAAGCTTTCTTT. This sequence encodes CASAGREPIEAFF.

This clonotype has just a few counts. The CDR3 is CSAPRDGGYEQYF. Written as DNA, the CDR3 is TGCAGTGCTCCCAGGGACGGGGGATACGAGCAGTACTTC. This chain links TRBV20-1 with TRBJ2-7; tentative D call: TRBD2 (6 bases). Germline CDR1 reads DFQATT; CDR2 reads SNEGSKA (reference sequence). Trimming took 5 bases from V and 4 from J, leaving 15 bases between them. The CDR3 extends over 13 amino acids.

The rearrangement joins TRBV4-1 to TRBJ1-5, with 10 nucleotides matching TRBD1. Germline V gene sequence: CDR1 MGHRA, CDR2 YSYEKL. The junction had 6 bases not matched to a gene; V was cut back by 4 bases and J by 6 bases. This CDR3 has 15 residues. The CDR3 DNA reads TGCGCCAGCAGCCCTTACCGGGACAGGGGTCAGCCCCAGCATTTT. Encoded protein: CASSPYRDRGQPQHF.

The sample holds many counts of this clonotype. This chain links TRBV25-1 with TRBJ2-7, with 9 bases aligning to TRBD1. Germline CDR1 is MGHDK and CDR2 is SYGVNS. J gave up 5 bases and V 3 bases, and 5 bases lay outside the gene matches. This CDR3 spans 14 amino acids. This CDR3 is CASSDRDRVHEQYF. The CDR3 region has the DNA TGTGCCAGCAGTGACCGGGACAGGGTCCACGAGCAGTACTTC.

This clonotype was recorded a few times. The chain links TRBV24-1 to TRBJ2-5; the match to TRBD1 covers 8 bases. The trim removed 4 bases at V and 2 bases at J, leaving 5 bases unmatched. Germline values: CDR1 KGHDR, CDR2 SFDVKD. The CDR3 consists of 15 residues. CDR3 bases: TGTGCCACCAGTGACTCCCGACAGGGGCAAGAGACCCAGTACTTC. This codes for CATSDSRQGQETQYF.

This clonotype was seen ten or more times. This sequence joins TRBV20-1 and TRBJ1-6, with D unclear. The CDR3 has 16 amino acids. Germline CDR1 reads DFQATT; CDR2 reads SNEGSKA (reference sequence). V was shortened by 0 bases and J by 0 bases, with 9 bases between the two germline ends. CDR3 loop: CSARDLILSYNSPLHF. DNA for the CDR3: TGCAGTGCTAGAGATCTCATCCTCTCCTATAATTCACCCCTCCACTTT.

The CDR3: CSALTGLDNSPLHF. CDR3 sequence (DNA): TGCAGTGCCTTGACAGGCTTGGATAATTCACCCCTCCACTTT. V usage is TRBV20-1 and J usage is TRBJ1-6, with D perhaps matching TRBD1 (6 bases). The CDR3 spans 14 residues. CDR1 is DFQATT and CDR2 is SNEGSKA in the germline V gene (reference sequence). The V and J ends lost 6 bases and 5 bases respectively, with 14 bases between them.

This clonotype was seen ten or more times. The chain uses TRBV27 and TRBJ2-5; D ambiguous. The ends were cut back, 6 bases at V and 0 bases at J, with 8 bases in the middle. This CDR3 is built from 13 residues. Germline V gene sequence: CDR1 MNHEY, CDR2 SMNVEV (reference sequence). CDR3 DNA sequence: TGTGCCAGCAGCCGACCGTACCAAGAGACCCAGTACTTC. It encodes CASSRPYQETQYF.

The chain recombines TRBV14 with TRBJ1-2, with D possibly matching TRBD1 (5 bases). Trimming removed 8 bases at V and 1 base at J, with 17 bases between. The germline CDR1 and CDR2 sequences are SGHDN and FVKESK. The CDR3 covers 15 residues. CDR3 nucleotide sequence: TGTGCCAGCCCCCCGGGGTCGGGGCTTAACTATGGCTACACCTTC. As protein: CASPPGSGLNYGYTF. Based on the CDR3 plus reference TRBV14 and TRBJ1-2, the full variable domain is EAGVTQFPSHSVIEKGQTVTLRCDPISGHDNLYWYRRVMGKEIKFLLHFVKESKQDESGMPNNRFLAERTGGTYSTLKVQPAELEDSGVYFCASPPGSGLNYGYTFGSGTRLTVV.

This clonotype occurred a few times. The chain carries TRBV10-3 and TRBJ2-1, with TRBD1 identical over 8 bases. Germline V gives CDR1 ENHRY, CDR2 SYGVKD. The CDR3 is 13 residues long. V was pared by 7 bases and J by 5 bases, with 4 bases of the junction left unmatched. The CDR3 protein is CAITLDRDNEQFF. The CDR3 DNA is TGTGCCATCACCCTGGACAGGGACAATGAGCAGTTCTTC.

In this sample, this clonotype turned up many times. The chain couples TRBV12-3 or TRBV12-4 to TRBJ2-5; D remains ambiguous. Trimming shortened V by 2 bases and J by 4 bases, and 8 bases separated the two germline ends. This CDR3 has 13 residues. CDR3 sequence (DNA): TGTGCCAGCAGTTTATACTCACGAGAGACCCAGTACTTC. It is translated as CASSLYSRETQYF.

This clonotype occurred a few times. The CDR3 loop is CATSDHRDRVISSYNEQFF. The CDR3 nucleotides read TGTGCCACCAGTGATCACCGGGACAGGGTCATTAGCTCCTACAATGAGCAGTTCTTC. This sequence joins TRBV24-1 and TRBJ2-1; 9 nucleotides align to TRBD1. Germline V gene sequence: CDR1 KGHDR, CDR2 SFDVKD. V lost 3 bases, J lost 0 bases, and 11 bases stayed unmatched. The CDR3 is 19 residues long.

The chain combines TRBV21-1 with TRBJ1-6; the table's D call, TRBD1, has no DNA check behind it. TRBV21-1 is a documented pseudogene. There are 17 residues in the CDR3. This CDR3 is CASSKDWTGAYNSPLHF. CDR3 bases: TGTGCCAGCAGCAAGGATTGGACAGGGGCCTATAATTCACCCCTCCACTTT.

This clonotype was seen repeatedly, ten times or more. The chain joins TRBV10-3 to TRBJ1-2; no definite D call. Germline V CDR1 and CDR2: ENHRY, SYGVKD. The V end lost 2 bases, the J end lost 4 bases, and 17 bases lay between the germline ends. The CDR3 has 16 residues. CDR3 sequence (DNA): TGTGCCATCAGTGAGCTCTTCCCAAAGGGTACCTATGGCTACACCTTC. Translation: CAISELFPKGTYGYTF.

This clonotype has only a few counts. The CDR3 is CASRRLAGGSDTQYF. The CDR3 DNA follows: TGTGCCAGCAGGAGGCTAGCGGGGGGATCAGATACGCAGTATTTT. The rearrangement uses TRBV2 and TRBJ2-3; TRBD2 matches at 11 bases. In germline, CDR1 is SNHLY, CDR2 FYNNEI. Trimming took 6 bases from V and 4 from J; bases not matched to a gene: 6. CDR3 length: 15 amino acids.

The sample holds many counts of this clonotype. The CDR3 is CASSVKGGRTDTQYF. CDR3 sequence (DNA): TGTGCCAGCAGCGTAAAGGGCGGTCGCACAGATACGCAGTATTTT. This chain links TRBV9 with TRBJ2-3, with D unclear. The V end lost 1 base, the J end lost 1 base, and 10 bases lay between the germline ends. Germline lookup yields CDR1 SGDLS and CDR2 YYNGEE. CDR3 size: 15 residues.

This chain links TRBV5-4 with TRBJ2-3, with D maybe TRBD1 (6 bases). Germline CDR1 is SGHNT and CDR2 is YYREEE (reference sequence). Trimming left V 0 bases short and J 5 bases short, with 10 bases between. The CDR3 is 14 residues long. CDR3 protein: CASSLVGGGDTQYF. The CDR3 region has the DNA TGTGCCAGCAGCTTGGTTGGGGGCGGAGATACGCAGTATTTT. The entire variable domain, with the rest obtained from reference TRBV5-4 and TRBJ2-3, is as follows: ETGVTQSPTHLIKTRGQQVTLRCSSQSGHNTVSWYQQALGQGPQFIFQYYREEENGRGNFPPRFSGLQFPNYSSELNVNALELDDSALYLCASSLVGGGDTQYFGPGTRLTVL.

The chain uses TRBV7-2 and TRBJ1-5, with a possible D match to TRBD1 (6 bases). This CDR3 has 16 residues. V gave up 4 bases and J gave up 1 base, with 14 bases separating them. From germline, CDR1 is SGHTA and CDR2 FQGNSA. CDR3 in amino acids: CASSSSTGFSNQPQHF. The DNA for the CDR3 is TGTGCCAGCAGCTCCTCGACAGGATTCAGCAATCAGCCCCAGCATTTT.